This paragraph reports one TCR beta chain. Its antigen is not identified. The V and J ends lost 5 bases and 6 bases respectively, with 14 bases between them. The V gene's germline CDR1 is MGHDK and CDR2 SYGVNS. There are 14 residues in the CDR3. The source of the sample is a study of cytomegalovirus exposure and HLA in healthy donors. General study results and limits: Overall, some 160 TCR beta chains were annotated as cytomegalovirus-associated. It is likely that the observed cluster of highly shared sequence variants was a sequencing artifact. There were some public TCRs occurring in many donors, but most TCR sequences were rare.

PCR was performed using 60 Vbeta and 13 Jbeta primers. Only in-frame clones appear in the TCRdb table, and some are missing; sequencing was by immunoSEQ multiplex PCR. The sample carries roughly 93,000 clones, under 80% recorded once. This sequence joins TRBV25-1 and TRBJ2-1, with a weak D call TRBD2 (5 bases). The receptor comes from a human donor in good health. Sequencing used PBMCs. CDR3 bases: TGTGCCAGCAGTCACCCCGGTGGAGGCAATGAGCAGTTCTTC. Protein sequence: CASSHPGGGNEQFF. The variable domain in full, completed from reference TRBV25-1 and TRBJ2-1, reads EADIYQTPRYLVIGTGKKITLECSQTMGHDKMYWYQQDPGMELHLIHYSYGVNSTEKGDLSSESTVSRIRTEHFPLTLESARPSHTSQYLCASSHPGGGNEQFFGPGTRLTVL.